The TCR beta chain described here comes from a study of blood T cell repertoires in COVID-19 (dated by TCRdb to about 2020). About the study as a whole: Samples from collaborators originated in the United States, Italy and Spain and spanned both the acute and convalescent phases of COVID-19. HLA class I and class II types, where available, came from metadata supplied by the sample provider rather than from assay-based typing. The sample metadata nearly always contained a de-identified subject ID, COVID-19 status, age in years and sex. The material from the prospective study consisted of cDNA or gDNA derived from T cells, B-cell-depleted T cells, or PBMCs. Subjects who had been exposed to COVID-19, were actively infected with it, or had recovered from it provided the deeply sampled blood TCRbeta repertoires that made up the dataset. The samples were drawn from two sources: the first 160 participants of the ongoing ImmuneRACE study, and approximately 1,300 subjects contributed by 6 global collaborators. The repertoires were released in a freely available public database intended as a resource for research on the immune response to SARS-CoV-2.

The CDR3 spans 13 residues, from the cysteine through the phenylalanine. The read is trimmed to its CDR3 DNA, 39 bases read in frame from base 1. Trimming takes 1 base from V and 5 bases from J, and the germline ends sit 9 bases apart. CDR1 is given as SGHRS and CDR2 as YFSETQ, both from the germline V gene. Whole blood was collected in K2EDTA tubes by collaborating institutions according to the institutions' own protocols. Collaborator samples were shipped for TCRbeta analysis as frozen whole blood, isolated PBMCs, or DNA extracted from either sample type. Beyond this particular receptor, the publication reports: The amount of clinical and demographic metadata varied by source and participant and was provided uncurated.

TCRbeta CDR3 regions were amplified from genomic DNA using the immunoSEQ Assay, a bias-controlled multiplex PCR. For the original study's pipeline: The number of nucleated cells in each sample was estimated by amplification of reference gene primers within the assay. Sequence reads were collapsed and filtered to measure the absolute abundance of every unique TCRbeta CDR3 rearrangement. For each sample, productive Simpson clonality was calculated as the square root of Simpson's diversity index across productive rearrangements. This is the immuneACCESS table as TCRdb keeps it, with only in-frame sequences that have V and J called. A part of the clones is gone; compared with another copy, unresolved V genes explain less than half, and the rest is unexplained. That table gives V, J and clone size, and the DNA gave D and trimming. A total of over 60,000 clones appear in this sample, roughly nine tenths of them only once. Together, the top ten hold roughly 1.2% of the sample.

As to this clone: Its cognate antigen has yet to be identified. The sample holds no much larger clone one base away, and base qualities are not on file.

The sequence came from a man between 60 and 70 years old with acute or convalescent COVID-19. What was sequenced was peripheral blood. The sequence is built from TRBV5-1 and TRBJ1-1; no confident D gene assignment can be made. DNA sequence: TGCGCCAGCAGCTTGCGGGGTGAAACTGAAGCTTTCTTT. Its protein reads: CASSLRGETEAFF.